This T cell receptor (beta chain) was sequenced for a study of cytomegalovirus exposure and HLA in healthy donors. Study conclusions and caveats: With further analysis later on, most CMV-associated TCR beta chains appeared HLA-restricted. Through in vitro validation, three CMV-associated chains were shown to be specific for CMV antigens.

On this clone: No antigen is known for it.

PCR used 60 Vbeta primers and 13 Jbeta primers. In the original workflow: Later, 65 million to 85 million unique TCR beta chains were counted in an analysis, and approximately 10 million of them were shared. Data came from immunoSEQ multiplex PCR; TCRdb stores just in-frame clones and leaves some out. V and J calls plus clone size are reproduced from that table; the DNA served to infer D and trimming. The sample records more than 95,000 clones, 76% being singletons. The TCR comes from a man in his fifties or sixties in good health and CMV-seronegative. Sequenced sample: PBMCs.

The CDR3: CASSSTGAAGQPQHF. The CDR3 coding sequence is TGCGCCAGCAGCAGTACAGGGGCGGCAGGACAGCCCCAGCATTTT. The gene calls are TRBV5-1 and TRBJ1-5; 7 nucleotides align to TRBD1. J was trimmed by 7 bases and V by 4 bases; bases with no gene match: 11. This CDR3 contains 15 residues. Germline lookup yields CDR1 SGHRS and CDR2 YFSETQ. The full variable domain, completed using reference TRBV5-1 and TRBJ1-5, is KAGVTQTPRYLIKTRGQQVTLSCSPISGHRSVSWYQQTPGQGLQFLFEYFSETQRNKGNFPGRFSGRQFSNSRSEMNVSTLELGDSALYLCASSSTGAAGQPQHFGDGTRLSIL.